Included here is one T cell receptor (beta chain) sequence, with context. Its target is unknown. The CDR3 runs to 13 residues. Germline CDR1 SGHVS, CDR2 FQNEAQ. V lost 6 bases, J lost 7 bases, and 15 bases lay in between. The authors built TCR beta libraries using iRepertoire HTBI primers and Arm-PCR of CDR3 regions. Each CDR3 protein gets one entry after TCRdb re-called the multiplex PCR reads with MiXCR. The sample contains about 420,000 distinct CDR3 sequences, 20% to 25% of which appear only once. This sample is part of a study of regulatory T cells in long-lasting Graves disease. Broader study findings: Accuracy was perhaps lowered by the small sample size. TRBV28 was favored in persistent disease, as were TRBJ1-2 and TRBJ2-5.

Time point: persistent/refractory GD, antithyroid drugs over 5 years with positive TRAb. Preparation of the TCR library used RNA extracted from PBMCs. The rearrangement joins TRBV7-8 to TRBJ1-1, with TRBD1 as a possible D gene (6 bases). The TCR originated in a female donor with Graves disease. The specimen was peripheral blood mononuclear cells (PBMCs), collected when the disease was refractory, from a patient treated with antithyroid drugs. The CDR3 protein is CASSRLGAGEAFF. The DNA for the CDR3 is TGTGCCAGCAGTCGACTGGGGGCCGGTGAAGCTTTCTTT.